Shown below are 5 T cell receptor beta chains from a single sample sequenced in a study of vaccination and CD4 T cells after COVID-19. Sequencing of DNA taken from cultured CD4+ T cells relied on the Oncomine TCR Beta short-read assay. TCRdb independently ran MiXCR on the PCR reads; one entry per CDR3 protein. The table includes 15,000 to 20,000 distinct CDR3 sequences, around 60% detected once. Antigens of these TCRs are unknown. Treatment in this sample: roughly ten-day PBMC culture with coronavirus spike peptide pools or control peptides (ViraFEST assay). The sequenced sample was CD4+ T cells from blood, cultured in vitro. The receptor source for this set is a human donor who had recovered from COVID-19.

The rearrangement uses TRBV15 and TRBJ1-6, with D tentatively TRBD1 (5 bases). Looked up from germline, CDR1 is LNHNV and CDR2 is YYDKDF (reference sequence). The CDR3 runs 14 residues. Trimming removed 6 bases at V and 8 bases at J, with 14 bases between. The CDR3 here is CATRGKGPYSPLHF. The CDR3 region has the DNA TGTGCCACCAGGGGCAAGGGGCCCTATTCACCCCTCCACTTT.

This clonotype was seen only a few times. Written as DNA, the CDR3 is TGTGCCATCGGACTCAAACCCTACGAGCAGTACTTC. This gives the protein CAIGLKPYEQYF. The chain employs TRBV10-3 and TRBJ2-7; D might be TRBD2 (5 bases). Trimming took off 8 bases at V and 2 bases at J, with 10 bases between the two ends. CDR1 ENHRY and CDR2 SYGVKD come from the germline V gene. CDR3 length equals 12 residues.

This clonotype appeared a single time. This chain uses TRBV19 with TRBJ2-7; D might be TRBD2 (5 bases). Deletions cut 5 bases from V and 0 bases from J, with 11 bases between. Germline assignment: CDR1 LNHDA and CDR2 SQIVND (reference sequence). The CDR3 consists of 14 residues. The CDR3 DNA sequence: TGTGCCAGTAGTCGGACGGGAAACTCCTACGAGCAGTACTTC. Encoded protein: CASSRTGNSYEQYF.

The rearrangement uses TRBV24-1 and TRBJ2-7; 10 bases agree with TRBD1. Unmatched junction bases numbered 10, after V lost 3 bases and J lost 6 bases. Germline-derived CDR1 and CDR2 are KGHDR and SFDVKD. This CDR3 contains 16 residues. The CDR3 DNA reads TGTGCCACCAGTGATGCCGGGACAGGGGATGCGGCCGAGCAGTACTTC. Its protein is CATSDAGTGDAAEQYF.

This chain connects TRBV19 to TRBJ1-1; D not resolved. CDR3 length: 15 amino acids. With 6 bases removed from V and 4 bases from J, the gap between germline ends came to 18 bases. Per germline, CDR1 LNHDA and CDR2 SQIVND (reference sequence). CDR3 coding DNA: TGTGCCAGTAGCCGTGTGGGCCTTCTTGGCACTGAAGCTTTCTTT. Its protein is CASSRVGLLGTEAFF.